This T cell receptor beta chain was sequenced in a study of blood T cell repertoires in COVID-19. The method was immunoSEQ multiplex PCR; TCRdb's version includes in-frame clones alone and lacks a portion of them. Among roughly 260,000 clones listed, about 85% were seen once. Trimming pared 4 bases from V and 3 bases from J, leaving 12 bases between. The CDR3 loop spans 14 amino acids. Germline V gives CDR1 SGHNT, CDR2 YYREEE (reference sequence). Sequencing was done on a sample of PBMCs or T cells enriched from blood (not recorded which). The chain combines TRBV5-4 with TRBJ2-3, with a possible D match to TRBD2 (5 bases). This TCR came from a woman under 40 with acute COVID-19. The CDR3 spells CASSLPRVTDTQYF. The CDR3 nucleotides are TGTGCCAGCAGCCTTCCGCGGGTTACAGATACGCAGTATTTT.